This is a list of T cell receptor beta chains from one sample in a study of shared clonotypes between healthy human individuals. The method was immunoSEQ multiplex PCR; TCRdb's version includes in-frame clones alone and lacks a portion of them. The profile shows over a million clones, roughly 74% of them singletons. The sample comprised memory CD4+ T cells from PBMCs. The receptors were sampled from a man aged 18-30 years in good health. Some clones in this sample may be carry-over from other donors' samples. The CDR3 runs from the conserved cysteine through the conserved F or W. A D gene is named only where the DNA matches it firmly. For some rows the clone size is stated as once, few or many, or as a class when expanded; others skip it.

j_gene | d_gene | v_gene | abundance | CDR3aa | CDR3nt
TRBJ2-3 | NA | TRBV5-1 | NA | CASSFGGAQSTDTQYF | TGCGCCAGCAGCTTTGGAGGGGCTCAAAGCACAGATACGCAGTATTTT
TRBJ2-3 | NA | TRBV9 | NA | CASSVGPDRYTDTQYF | TGTGCCAGCAGCGTCGGACCCGACAGATACACAGATACGCAGTATTTT
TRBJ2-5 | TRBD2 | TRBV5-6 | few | CASSLVAGGRETQYF | TGTGCCAGCAGCTTGGTCGCGGGAGGCCGGGAGACCCAGTACTTC
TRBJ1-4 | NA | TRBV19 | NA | CASSVPSGRTNEKLFF | TGTGCCAGTAGTGTCCCCTCGGGGAGGACTAATGAAAAACTGTTTTTT
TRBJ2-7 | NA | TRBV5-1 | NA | CASSRGGTGINEQYF | TGCGCCAGCAGCCGGGGGGGGACAGGGATAAACGAGCAGTACTTC
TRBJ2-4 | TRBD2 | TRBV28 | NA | CASSPTSGLNIQYF | TGTGCCAGCAGTCCCACTAGCGGATTAAACATTCAGTACTTC
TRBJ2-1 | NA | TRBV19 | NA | CASSTGLHNEQFF | TGTGCCAGTAGTACGGGACTCCACAATGAGCAGTTCTTC
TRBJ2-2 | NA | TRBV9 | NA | CASSPRMNTGELFF | TGTGCCAGCAGCCCCCGAATGAACACCGGGGAGCTGTTTTTT
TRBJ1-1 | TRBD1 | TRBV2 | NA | CASNKDRGGNTEAFF | TGTGCCAGCAACAAAGACAGGGGCGGAAACACTGAAGCTTTCTTT
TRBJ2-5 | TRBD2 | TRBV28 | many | CASKVAGSETQYF | TGTGCCAGCAAGGTAGCGGGGTCGGAGACCCAGTACTTC
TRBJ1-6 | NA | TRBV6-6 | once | CAVGPNSPLHF | TGTGCCGTGGGGCCTAATTCACCCCTCCACTTT
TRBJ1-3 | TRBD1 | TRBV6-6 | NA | CASRDRVGNTIYF | TGTGCCAGCAGGGACAGGGTTGGAAACACCATATATTTT
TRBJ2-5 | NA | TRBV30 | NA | CAWSVPRGGTQYF | TGTGCCTGGAGTGTACCTCGCGGCGGGACCCAGTACTTC
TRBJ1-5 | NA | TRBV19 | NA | CASSPWTGNQPQHF | TGTGCCAGTAGTCCATGGACGGGGAATCAGCCCCAGCATTTT
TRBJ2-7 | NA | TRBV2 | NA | CASSEVTASSYEQYF | TGTGCCAGCAGTGAAGTCACAGCGAGCTCCTACGAGCAGTACTTC